This TCR beta chain was identified in a study of blood T cell repertoires in COVID-19. At the level of the study: There were acute and convalescent COVID-19 samples, and they came from the United States, Italy and Spain.

Trimming cost V 4 bases and J 3 bases; bases outside gene matches: 11. Germline-derived CDR1 and CDR2 are LNHNV and YYDKDF (reference sequence). The CDR3 consists of 17 residues. Libraries were prepared by immunoSEQ multiplex PCR; TCRdb keeps only in-frame clonotypes and omits some of them. Of more than 95,000 clones in the sample, around nine tenths are singletons; the top ten hold 6%. The chain employs TRBV15 and TRBJ2-5; 10 bases line up with TRBD2. The sequencing sample was made of peripheral blood. The clonotype comes from a human donor in a cohort sampled during active COVID-19. The CDR3 loop is CATSTTHSGRQKETQYF. The CDR3 nucleotides are TGTGCCACCAGCACCACCCATAGCGGGAGGCAGAAAGAGACCCAGTACTTC.